Listed below are T cell receptor beta chains from one sample, sequenced in a study of blood T cell repertoires in COVID-19. Data came from immunoSEQ multiplex PCR; TCRdb stores just in-frame clones and leaves some out. Of about 210,000 clones in the sample, over 70% were seen once. The sample comprised peripheral blood. The receptors shown here come from a woman aged 45 to 65 with acute or convalescent COVID-19. The CDR3 runs from the conserved cysteine through the conserved F or W. The order of the fields is J gene, clone size, D gene, V gene, CDR3 protein, CDR3 DNA. The D gene is left open where the match is weak. Part of the rows lack a size; the others show once, few, many or a class for expanded clones.

TRBJ2-5	.	TRBD2	TRBV7-2	CASSPPGLAGEETQYF	TGTGCCAGCAGCCCTCCGGGACTAGCGGGAGAAGAGACCCAGTACTTC
TRBJ2-7	.	TRBD1	TRBV28	CASSFSWTGGEQYF	TGTGCCAGCAGTTTTAGTTGGACAGGGGGTGAGCAGTACTTC
TRBJ1-4	.	.	TRBV2	CASRTKGQTNEKLFF	TGTGCCAGCAGGACTAAAGGACAGACTAATGAAAAACTGTTTTTT
TRBJ2-1	.	.	TRBV5-1	CASSLADFSRTDYNEQFF	TGCGCCAGCAGCTTGGCAGATTTTTCACGGACAGATTACAATGAGCAGTTCTTC
TRBJ2-3	.	TRBD2	TRBV5-1	CASSLTPGTKLTDTQYF	TGCGCCAGCAGCTTAACTCCCGGGACTAAACTCACAGATACGCAGTATTTT
TRBJ2-1	.	.	TRBV7-2	CASSLDGTNFYNEQFF	TGTGCCAGCAGCTTAGACGGGACAAATTTCTACAATGAGCAGTTCTTC
TRBJ1-2	.	.	TRBV15	CATSIGGGSYGYTF	TGTGCCACCAGCATCGGGGGGGGGTCCTATGGCTACACCTTC
TRBJ1-1	few	.	TRBV6-5	CASSYSVVPGTEAFF	TGTGCCAGCAGTTACTCAGTAGTTCCGGGAACTGAAGCTTTCTTT
TRBJ2-6	.	.	TRBV30	CAWDRTGANVLTF	TGTGCCTGGGACAGAACTGGGGCCAACGTCCTGACTTTC
TRBJ2-3	.	TRBD2	TRBV5-4	CASRFGLADYTDTQYF	TGTGCCAGCAGATTCGGACTAGCGGATTACACAGATACGCAGTATTTT